This TCR beta chain originates from a study of beta chain features in type 1 diabetes. About the study: Age, gender and cell yields were alike across patients and healthy donors.

To note about this clone: Antigen specificity is unknown.

Germline loops: CDR1 SEHNR, CDR2 FQNEAQ (reference sequence). The CDR3 runs 15 residues. J was trimmed by 3 bases and V by 5 bases; bases with no gene match: 9. Findings and limits, study-wide: TCRB CDR3s were moderately but significantly shorter in Type 1 diabetes patients in all four CD4+ subsets. Diminished insertions and augmented deletions at VDJ junctions characterized type 1 diabetes patients. PCR might show a preference for shorter templates, equally across patients and controls.

Sequencing targeted expressed TCRB transcripts, as all isolated RNA had been reverse transcribed. Repertoires were generated with immunoSEQ multiplex PCR, while TCRdb's copy carries only in-frame clones and drops some. Among around 250,000 clones listed, over 65% were seen once. Sequenced material: naive CD4+ T cells from blood. The chain links TRBV7-9 to TRBJ2-5, with 7 bases fitting TRBD2. This TCR was recovered from a man aged 25-45 years in good health. The CDR3 DNA reads as TGTGCCAGCAGCCCGTGGTTGGGAGGGGAAGAGACCCAGTACTTC. This encodes CASSPWLGGEETQYF. The variable domain in full, completed from reference TRBV7-9 and TRBJ2-5, reads DTGVSQNPRHKITKRGQNVTFRCDPISEHNRLYWYRQTLGQGPEFLTYFQNEAQLEKSRLLSDRFSAERPKGSFSTLEIQRTEQGDSAMYLCASSPWLGGEETQYFGPGTRLLVL.